The 24 T cell receptor beta chains below come from one sample, sequenced in a study of identical twins. TCRdb reprocessed the 5' RACE reads via MiXCR and lists one record per CDR3 protein. In the table there are around 240,000 distinct CDR3 sequences, about 7% of which are singletons. The same specimen was also included in a second study, on yellow fever vaccine responses in identical twins.

The specimen was memory (CD45RO+) T cells sorted from blood. The receptors come from a young woman in good health.

The chain links TRBV3-1 to TRBJ1-2; D is undetermined. This CDR3 is built from 15 residues. Trimming cost V 0 bases and J 5 bases, with 13 bases left between them. The germline CDR1 and CDR2 sequences are LGHDT and YNNKEL (reference sequence). CDR3 in DNA: TGTGCCAGCAGCCAAGATCGCTCGGCAGCTTATGGCTACACCTTC. Encoded protein: CASSQDRSAAYGYTF.

This clonotype was recorded a few times. The J gene is TRBJ2-1, the V gene TRBV19, with 11 bases lining up with TRBD1. The junction had 9 bases not matched to a gene; V was cut back by 9 bases and J by 8 bases. Germline lookup yields CDR1 LNHDA and CDR2 SQIVND (reference sequence). This CDR3 contains 14 residues. In DNA, the CDR3 is TGTGCCAGCAACCGGGACAGGGGGTCGGATGAGCAGTTCTTC. Its protein product is CASNRDRGSDEQFF.

This clonotype has ten or more counts. The chain has TRBV7-6 and TRBJ2-3; the match to TRBD2 covers 9 bases. This CDR3 contains 13 residues. V dropped 4 bases and J dropped 8; count of bases not matched to a gene: 4. CDR1 and CDR2 (germline): SGHVS, FNYEAQ. The CDR3 nucleotides are TGTGCCAGCAGCTGGACTAGCGCTAGTACGCAGTATTTT. This codes for CASSWTSASTQYF.

This clonotype was seen at least ten times. The chain couples TRBV6-4 to TRBJ2-1; D possibly matches TRBD1 or TRBD2 (6 bases each). This CDR3 has 16 residues. In germline, CDR1 is MRHNA, CDR2 SNTAGT. Trimming took 5 bases from V and 4 from J, leaving 18 bases between them. CDR3 loop: CASSHGGGSVYNEQFF. In DNA form, the CDR3 reads TGTGCCAGCAGTCACGGAGGGGGTAGCGTGTACAATGAGCAGTTCTTC.

The chain uses TRBV20-1 and TRBJ2-3, with a possible D match to TRBD2 (6 bases). CDR1 is DFQATT and CDR2 is SNEGSKA in the germline V gene (reference sequence). The CDR3 is 17 amino acids. Trimming cost V 3 bases and J 0 bases, with 19 bases left between them. The CDR3, as DNA: TGCAGTGCTAGCGACGAGGGACTCCTACTAAGCACAGATACGCAGTATTTT. Its translation is CSASDEGLLLSTDTQYF.

The chain is built from TRBV7-9 and TRBJ2-7; tentatively, D is TRBD1 (7 bases). The CDR3 loop spans 16 amino acids. V was pared by 1 base and J by 3 bases, with 16 bases between. The germline gives CDR1 SEHNR, CDR2 FQNEAQ (reference sequence). The CDR3 nucleotides read TGTGCCAGCAGCTTAGGCGGAGGGGGCGGTAGCTACGAGCAGTACTTC. Amino acids: CASSLGGGGGSYEQYF.

In its sample, this clonotype was seen many times. The rearrangement uses TRBV20-1 and TRBJ2-7; 11 bases agree with TRBD1. CDR1 is DFQATT, CDR2 SNEGSKA, per germline (reference sequence). This CDR3 has 13 residues. V gave up 5 bases and J gave up 5 bases; unmatched junction bases: 5. DNA of the CDR3: TGCAGTGCTGGGACAGGGGGTAGGCACGAGCAGTACTTC. Translated: CSAGTGGRHEQYF.

This clonotype was detected many times. The chain has TRBV6-5 and TRBJ1-4; D is perhaps TRBD1 (5 bases). With 6 bases removed from V and 0 bases from J, the gap between germline ends came to 17 bases. Per germline, CDR1 MNHEY and CDR2 SVGAGI. This CDR3 is built from 17 residues. CDR3 nucleotide sequence: TGTGCCAGCAGCTACCTAAAACCGGGGGCAACTAATGAAAAACTGTTTTTT. It encodes CASSYLKPGATNEKLFF.

The chain links TRBV18 to TRBJ1-1; a weak D match, TRBD1 (5 bases). V was shortened by 6 bases and J by 1 base, with 15 bases between the two germline ends. Germline V gives CDR1 KGHSH, CDR2 LQKENI. CDR3 length: 15 amino acids. CDR3 DNA: TGTGCCAGCTCCCCCCCGGGACGGGCGAACACTGAAGCTTTCTTT. This encodes CASSPPGRANTEAFF.

This clonotype was detected a few times. V and J are TRBV5-1 and TRBJ2-1; 11 bases fit TRBD2. CDR1 and CDR2 (germline): SGHRS, YFSETQ. There are 17 residues in the CDR3. J was trimmed by 4 bases and V by 2 bases; bases with no gene match: 8. CDR3 DNA: TGCGCCAGCAGCTTTGCCTCGACTAGCGGGGCTTACAATGAGCAGTTCTTC. This translates into CASSFASTSGAYNEQFF.

This clonotype was seen a few times. The CDR3 DNA reads TGTGCCATCAGTGAGTCGGAGGGGACGGGATCCTACGAGCAGTACGTC. It specifies CAISESEGTGSYEQYV. The chain employs TRBV10-3 and TRBJ2-7; maybe TRBD2 (6 bases). Germline assignment: CDR1 ENHRY and CDR2 SYGVKD. The CDR3 extends over 16 amino acids. V was clipped by 0 bases and J by 1 base, with 13 bases between them.

The sample holds many counts of this clonotype. The chain recombines TRBV28 with TRBJ2-3; 7 nucleotides align to TRBD1. Germline V gene lookup returns CDR1 MDHEN and CDR2 SYDVKM. This CDR3 contains 15 residues. V lost 4 bases, J lost 2 bases, and 6 bases stayed unmatched. CDR3 sequence (DNA): TGTGCCAGCAGTTCGGGACAGACCGACACAGATACGCAGTATTTT. Its translation is CASSSGQTDTDTQYF. Based on the CDR3 plus reference TRBV28 and TRBJ2-3, the full variable domain is DVKVTQSSRYLVKRTGEKVFLECVQDMDHENMFWYRQDPGLGLRLIYFSYDVKMKEKGDIPEGYSVSREKKERFSLILESASTNQTSMYLCASSSGQTDTDTQYFGPGTRLTVL.

The chain uses TRBV29-1 and TRBJ2-7; 9 bases align to TRBD1. CDR3 length: 13 residues. Germline trimming cut 7 bases from V and 6 bases from J; bases unmatched to any gene: 10. CDR1 is SQVTM, CDR2 ANQGSEA, per germline. The CDR3 DNA reads as TGCAGCGCTGGGGCCGACAGGGGGTTCGAGCAGTACTTC. Encoded protein: CSAGADRGFEQYF.

This clonotype was seen at least ten times. The V call is TRBV20-1, the J call TRBJ1-1, with D maybe TRBD1 (6 bases). This CDR3 has 13 residues. V dropped 6 bases and J dropped 0 bases, with 11 bases sitting between them. Germline V gene sequence: CDR1 DFQATT, CDR2 SNEGSKA (reference sequence). The CDR3 bases are TGCAGTGCCACGGACAGTCTGAACACTGAAGCTTTCTTT. As protein: CSATDSLNTEAFF.

The V call is TRBV29-1, the J call TRBJ1-1, with TRBD1 as a possible D gene (6 bases). Germline V gene data show CDR1 as SQVTM and CDR2 as ANQGSEA. V was clipped by 7 bases and J by 1 base, with 7 bases between them. The CDR3 is 11 amino acids. Here the CDR3 reads CSADRNTEAFF. Here the CDR3 DNA reads TGCAGCGCGGACAGGAACACTGAAGCTTTCTTT.

V usage is TRBV28 and J usage is TRBJ2-3; tentatively, D is TRBD1 or TRBD2 (5 bases each). Trimming left V 3 bases short and J 10 bases short, with 17 bases between. CDR3 length: 14 amino acids. Germline V gene sequence: CDR1 MDHEN, CDR2 SYDVKM. CDR3 sequence: CASSFATGPDAQYF. CDR3 DNA: TGTGCCAGCAGTTTTGCCACGGGGCCGGATGCGCAGTATTTT.

This clonotype occurred a few times. The genes are TRBV19 and TRBJ2-2, with D unclear. CDR1 is LNHDA and CDR2 is SQIVND in the germline V gene (reference sequence). Between the trimmed V and J ends, which lost 7 bases and 0 bases, there was a span of 9 bases. The CDR3 consists of 14 residues. The CDR3 is CASTRQANTGELFF. For the CDR3, the DNA is TGTGCCAGTACGCGGCAGGCGAACACCGGGGAGCTGTTTTTT.

This rearrangement joins TRBV6-1 to TRBJ1-1; TRBD1 matches 8 bases. CDR3 length: 15 residues. Germline trimming cut 6 bases from V and 4 bases from J; bases unmatched to any gene: 10. Germline V gives CDR1 MNHNS, CDR2 SASEGT. CDR3 protein: CASSRTQGAGTEAFF. CDR3 nucleotide sequence: TGTGCCAGCAGCCGCACGCAGGGGGCCGGCACTGAAGCTTTCTTT.

In this sample, this clonotype turned up a few times. V usage is TRBV29-1 and J usage is TRBJ2-5; 7 positions agree with TRBD1. The J segment lost 5 bases and the V segment lost 4 bases, leaving 7 bases of the junction unmatched. The CDR3 is 13 residues long. The germline CDR1 and CDR2 sequences are SQVTM and ANQGSEA. DNA for the CDR3: TGCAGCGTTGTTAGGGGGCTGGGTGAGACCCAGTACTTC. Translation: CSVVRGLGETQYF. The full variable domain, with the rest looked up from reference TRBV29-1 and TRBJ2-5, is SAVISQKPSRDICQRGTSLTIQCQVDSQVTMMFWYRQQPGQSLTLIATANQGSEATYESGFVIDKFPISRPNLTFSTLTVSNMSPEDSSIYLCSVVRGLGETQYFGPGTRLLVL.

In this sample, this clonotype turned up many times. The chain has TRBV5-1 and TRBJ1-2; possible D gene TRBD1, 5 bases. V dropped 0 bases and J dropped 4 bases, with 13 bases sitting between them. This CDR3 region has 15 residues. Per germline, CDR1 SGHRS and CDR2 YFSETQ. CDR3 protein: CASSLGGASGYGYTF. The CDR3 DNA is TGCGCCAGCAGCTTGGGGGGCGCGTCCGGCTATGGCTACACCTTC.

This clonotype was seen only a few times. This chain links TRBV5-6 with TRBJ1-1; TRBD1 might be the D (6 bases). V lost 0 bases, J lost 1 base, and 16 bases lay in between. This CDR3 has 17 residues. Germline-derived CDR1 and CDR2 are SGHDT and YYEEEE. This CDR3 reads CASSLAAGAHPNTEAFF. The CDR3 DNA reads as TGTGCCAGCAGCTTGGCCGCAGGGGCCCATCCGAACACTGAAGCTTTCTTT.

The chain employs TRBV7-8 and TRBJ1-2; perhaps TRBD1 as D (6 bases). The CDR3 contains 14 residues. Germline values: CDR1 SGHVS, CDR2 FQNEAQ. V lost 2 bases and J lost 7, with 14 bases in between. The CDR3 coding sequence is TGTGCCAGCAGCTTATCGGACAGTGATTTTGGCTACACCTTC. Translating gives CASSLSDSDFGYTF.

This clonotype was counted at least ten times. V gene TRBV7-2 combines with J gene TRBJ2-1; TRBD1 matches 11 bases. CDR1 is SGHTA and CDR2 is FQGNSA in the germline V gene. This CDR3 contains 16 residues. V lost 5 bases and J lost 6; bases outside the gene matches: 9. CDR3 in DNA: TGTGCCAGCAGCCGTTGGGGAGGGACAGGGGGCAATGAGCAGTTCTTC. Its translation is CASSRWGGTGGNEQFF.

This clonotype was seen ten or more times. This sequence joins TRBV5-1 and TRBJ2-3; 11 positions agree with TRBD2. Germline V gives CDR1 SGHRS, CDR2 YFSETQ. The CDR3 has 20 amino acids. With V trimmed by 0 bases and J by 2 bases, 14 bases remained unmatched. The CDR3 spells CASSLGLAGGPYSPTDTQYF. CDR3 bases: TGCGCCAGCAGCTTGGGCCTAGCGGGGGGCCCTTATAGCCCCACAGATACGCAGTATTTT.